This TCR beta chain comes out of a study of siplizumab effects on memory and regulatory T cells. The protocol was immunoSEQ multiplex PCR, while the TCRdb copy is restricted to in-frame clones and leaves out a portion. The table records about 100,000 clones, about 94% of them present only once. The CDR3 is 16 residues long. The V gene's germline CDR1 is ENHRY and CDR2 SYGVKD. Trimming at V came to 6 bases and at J to 6 bases, leaving 11 bases not matched to a gene. This receptor was obtained from a human donor in good health. Sequenced: non-Treg CD4+ T cells sorted from blood. The V and J genes are TRBV10-3 and TRBJ2-3; 11 bases fit TRBD2. CDR3 loop: CAIREAPLAGADTQYF. The CDR3 DNA follows: TGTGCCATCAGAGAGGCCCCACTAGCGGGAGCGGATACGCAGTATTTT.